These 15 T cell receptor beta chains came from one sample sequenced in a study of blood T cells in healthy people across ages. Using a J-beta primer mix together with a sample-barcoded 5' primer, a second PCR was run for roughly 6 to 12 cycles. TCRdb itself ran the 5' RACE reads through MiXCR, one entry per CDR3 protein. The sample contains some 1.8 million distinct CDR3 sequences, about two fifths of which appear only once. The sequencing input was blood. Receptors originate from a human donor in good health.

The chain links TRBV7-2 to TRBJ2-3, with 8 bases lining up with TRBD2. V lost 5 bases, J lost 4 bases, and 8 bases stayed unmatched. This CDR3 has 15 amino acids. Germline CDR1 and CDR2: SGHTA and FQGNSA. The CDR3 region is CASSPHPGLADTQYF. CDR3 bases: TGTGCCAGCAGCCCCCACCCGGGACTAGCAGATACGCAGTATTTT.

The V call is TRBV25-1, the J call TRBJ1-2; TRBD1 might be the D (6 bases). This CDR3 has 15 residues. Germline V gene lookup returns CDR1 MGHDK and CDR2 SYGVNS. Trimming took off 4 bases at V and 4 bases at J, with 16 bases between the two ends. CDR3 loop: CASSVAGENPYGYTF. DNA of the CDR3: TGTGCCAGCAGTGTGGCAGGGGAAAACCCCTATGGCTACACCTTC.

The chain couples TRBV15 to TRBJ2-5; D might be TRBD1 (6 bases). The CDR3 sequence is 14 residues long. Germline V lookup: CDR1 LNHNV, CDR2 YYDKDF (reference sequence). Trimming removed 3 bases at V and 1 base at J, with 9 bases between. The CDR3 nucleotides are TGTGCCACCAGCAGGAGGGACATCCAAGAGACCCAGTACTTC. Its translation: CATSRRDIQETQYF.

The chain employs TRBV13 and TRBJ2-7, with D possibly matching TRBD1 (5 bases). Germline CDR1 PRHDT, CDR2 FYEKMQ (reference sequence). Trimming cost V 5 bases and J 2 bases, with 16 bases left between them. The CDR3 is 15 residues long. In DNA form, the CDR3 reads TGTGCCAGCAGCGGCGGACATCCGGAAACCTACGAGCAGTACTTC. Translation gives CASSGGHPETYEQYF.

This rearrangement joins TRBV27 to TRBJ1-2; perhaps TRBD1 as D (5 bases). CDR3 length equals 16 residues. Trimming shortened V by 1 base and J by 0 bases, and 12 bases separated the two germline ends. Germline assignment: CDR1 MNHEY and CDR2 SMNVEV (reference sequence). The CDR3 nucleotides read TGTGCCAGCAGTTTATTATCAGGGAGAACTAACTATGGCTACACCTTC. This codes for CASSLLSGRTNYGYTF.

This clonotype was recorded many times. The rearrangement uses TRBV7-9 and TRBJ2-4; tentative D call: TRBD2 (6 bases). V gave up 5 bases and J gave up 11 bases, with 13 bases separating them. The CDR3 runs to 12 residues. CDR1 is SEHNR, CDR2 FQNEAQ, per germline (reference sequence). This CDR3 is CASSRELPVQYF. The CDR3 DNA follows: TGTGCCAGCAGCCGGGAGCTGCCCGTTCAGTACTTC.

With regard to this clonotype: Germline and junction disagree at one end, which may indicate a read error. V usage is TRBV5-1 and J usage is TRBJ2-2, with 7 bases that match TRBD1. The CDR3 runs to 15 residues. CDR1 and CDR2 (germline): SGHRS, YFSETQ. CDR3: CASRGTASNTGELFF. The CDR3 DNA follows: TGCGCCAGCAGGGGGACAGCCTCGAACACCGGAGAGCTGTTTTTT.

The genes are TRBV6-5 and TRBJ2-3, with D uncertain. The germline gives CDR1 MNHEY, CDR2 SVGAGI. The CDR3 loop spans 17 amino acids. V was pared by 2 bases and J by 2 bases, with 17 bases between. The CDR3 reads CASSYGVRTILTDTQYF. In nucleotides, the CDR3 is TGTGCCAGCAGTTACGGTGTTAGAACTATCCTCACAGATACGCAGTATTTT.

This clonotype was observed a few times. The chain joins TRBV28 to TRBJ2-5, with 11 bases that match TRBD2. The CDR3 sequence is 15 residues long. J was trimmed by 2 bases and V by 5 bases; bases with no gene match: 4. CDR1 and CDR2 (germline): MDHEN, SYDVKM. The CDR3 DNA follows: TGTGCCAGCAGTATGACTAGCGGGGCTCAAGAGACCCAGTACTTC. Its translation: CASSMTSGAQETQYF.

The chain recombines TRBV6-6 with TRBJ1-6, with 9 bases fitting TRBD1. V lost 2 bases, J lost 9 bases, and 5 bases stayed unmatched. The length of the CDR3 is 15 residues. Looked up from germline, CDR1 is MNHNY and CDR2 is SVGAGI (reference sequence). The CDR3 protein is CASSYGTGRSSPLHF. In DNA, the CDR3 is TGTGCCAGCAGTTACGGGACAGGGAGGAGTTCACCCCTCCACTTT.

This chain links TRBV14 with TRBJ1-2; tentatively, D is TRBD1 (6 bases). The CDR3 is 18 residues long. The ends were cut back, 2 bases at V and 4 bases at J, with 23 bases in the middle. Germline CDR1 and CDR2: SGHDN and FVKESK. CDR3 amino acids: CASSQRHGTTRGGYGYTF. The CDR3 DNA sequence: TGTGCCAGCAGCCAAAGGCATGGGACCACCAGAGGGGGCTATGGCTACACCTTC.

The CDR3 protein is CASSPRPQDYEQYF. The CDR3 nucleotides read TGTGCCAGCTCACCACGACCACAGGACTACGAGCAGTACTTC. The chain employs TRBV18 and TRBJ2-7, with D perhaps TRBD1 (5 bases). Trimming removed 1 base at V and 3 bases at J, with 10 bases between. Germline CDR1 and CDR2: KGHSH and LQKENI. This CDR3 is built from 14 residues.

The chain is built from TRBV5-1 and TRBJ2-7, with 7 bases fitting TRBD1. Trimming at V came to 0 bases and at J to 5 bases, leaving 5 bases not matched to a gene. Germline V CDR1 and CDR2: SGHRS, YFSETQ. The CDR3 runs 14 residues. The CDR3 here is CASSLEGRGNEQYF. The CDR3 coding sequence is TGCGCCAGCAGCTTGGAAGGCAGGGGGAACGAGCAGTACTTC.

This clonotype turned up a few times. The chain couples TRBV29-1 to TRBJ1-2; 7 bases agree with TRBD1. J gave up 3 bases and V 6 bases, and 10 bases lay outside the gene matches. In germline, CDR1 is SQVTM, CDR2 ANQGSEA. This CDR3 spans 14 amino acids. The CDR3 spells CSVPRGEGHYGYTF. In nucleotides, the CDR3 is TGCAGCGTCCCCAGGGGGGAGGGTCACTATGGCTACACCTTC.

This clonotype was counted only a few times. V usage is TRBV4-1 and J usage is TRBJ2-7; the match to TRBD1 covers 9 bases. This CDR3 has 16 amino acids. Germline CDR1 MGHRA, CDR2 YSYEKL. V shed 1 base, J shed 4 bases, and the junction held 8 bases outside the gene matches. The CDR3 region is CASSQGVPGQGYEQYF. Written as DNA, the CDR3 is TGCGCCAGCAGCCAAGGGGTTCCGGGACAGGGATACGAGCAGTACTTC.